The T cell receptor (beta chain) described here comes from a study of technical replicates of blood from several donors. Repertoires were generated with immunoSEQ multiplex PCR, while TCRdb's copy carries only in-frame clones and drops some. The data show about 50,000 clones, roughly 96% seen once. CDR1 is LNHNV, CDR2 YYDKDF, per germline (reference sequence). The CDR3 has 14 residues. V shed 6 bases, J shed 7 bases, and the junction held 8 bases outside the gene matches. The chain links TRBV15 to TRBJ1-2; 10 bases are shared with TRBD1. This receptor was obtained from a human donor in good health. Some clones in this sample may be carry-over from other donors' samples. The sample was PBMCs. CDR3: CATSAGQGLGGYTF. The CDR3 DNA is TGTGCCACCAGTGCGGGACAGGGGCTGGGTGGCTACACCTTC.